This TCR beta chain is from a study of beta chain features in type 1 diabetes. On this clone itself: Its cognate antigen is unknown.

Isolated RNA was reverse transcribed in full, so expressed TCRB transcripts were sequenced. The data were produced by immunoSEQ multiplex PCR, yet TCRdb's version contains in-frame clones alone and is incomplete. The sample yields around 430,000 clones, approximately 30% seen once. Study-wide points: The study notes PCR might favor shorter templates equally in patients and controls.

The germline V gene encodes CDR1 GTSNPN and CDR2 SVGIG (reference sequence). The CDR3 length is 14 residues. The V segment lost 0 bases and the J segment 4 bases; nucleotides outside the gene matches: 4. Sequencing used naive CD4+ T cells from blood. The V gene is TRBV30, the J gene TRBJ2-3; 7 positions match TRBD1. The sequence came from a man aged 18 to 30 in good health. CDR3 nucleotides: TGTGCCTGGAGTGTGTCAGGGGGAGCAGATACGCAGTATTTT. It translates to CAWSVSGGADTQYF.